This passage covers 25 T cell receptor beta chains from one sample sequenced in a study of blood T cell repertoires in COVID-19. The data were produced by immunoSEQ multiplex PCR, yet TCRdb's version contains in-frame clones alone and is incomplete. Of fewer than 300,000 clones in the sample, more than 70% were seen once. Sequenced material: peripheral blood. The source is a woman under 30 with acute or convalescent COVID-19.

V usage is TRBV25-1 and J usage is TRBJ2-3, with TRBD2 as a possible D gene (6 bases). Trimming left V 4 bases short and J 2 bases short, with 13 bases between. There are 15 residues in the CDR3. Germline CDR1 reads MGHDK; CDR2 reads SYGVNS. The CDR3 coding sequence is TGTGCCAGCAGTGGTTGGGGGAGGAACACAGATACGCAGTATTTT. Its protein product is CASSGWGRNTDTQYF. Full variable domain (outside the CDR3, taken from reference TRBV25-1 and TRBJ2-3): EADIYQTPRYLVIGTGKKITLECSQTMGHDKMYWYQQDPGMELHLIHYSYGVNSTEKGDLSSESTVSRIRTEHFPLTLESARPSHTSQYLCASSGWGRNTDTQYFGPGTRLTVL.

The genes are TRBV30 and TRBJ2-2; 8 bases are a match to TRBD2. The CDR3 is 16 amino acids. The V gene's germline CDR1 is GTSNPN and CDR2 SVGIG (reference sequence). Trimming cost V 3 bases and J 4 bases; bases outside gene matches: 10. DNA of the CDR3: TGTGCCTGGAGGGGAATAGCGGGATCGGGCACCGGGGAGCTGTTTTTT. This encodes CAWRGIAGSGTGELFF.

The chain employs TRBV30 and TRBJ1-2; possibly TRBD1 for D (6 bases). Germline CDR1 reads GTSNPN; CDR2 reads SVGIG (reference sequence). CDR3 length: 14 amino acids. The ends were cut back, 0 bases at V and 2 bases at J, with 10 bases in the middle. CDR3 sequence: CAWSVPGGNYGYTF. CDR3 DNA sequence: TGTGCCTGGAGTGTACCTGGGGGCAACTATGGCTACACCTTC.

This clone was counted only a few times. V gene TRBV7-8 combines with J gene TRBJ2-2, with D maybe TRBD2 (5 bases). Germline assignment: CDR1 SGHVS and CDR2 FQNEAQ. Trimming took 6 bases from V and 7 from J, leaving 12 bases between them. The CDR3 has 13 amino acids. DNA for the CDR3: TGTGCCAGCAGTTCTACTAGTGGCGGGGAGCTGTTTTTT. This codes for CASSSTSGGELFF.

The CDR3 DNA reads TGTGCCAGCAGTGTAGGGCAGGGCGTAACTGAAGCTTTCTTT. The encoded protein is CASSVGQGVTEAFF. The V gene is TRBV2, the J gene TRBJ1-1; the D gene is possibly TRBD1 (5 bases). The CDR3 totals 14 residues. V lost 4 bases, J lost 5 bases, and 14 bases lay in between. Germline V gene lookup returns CDR1 SNHLY and CDR2 FYNNEI.

This sequence joins TRBV19 and TRBJ1-5, with D unclear. Germline loops: CDR1 LNHDA, CDR2 SQIVND (reference sequence). The germline V and J ends were trimmed by 2 bases and 2 bases, with 10 bases remaining between them. CDR3 length equals 15 residues. CDR3 region: CASSISGYGNQPQHF. CDR3 coding DNA: TGTGCCAGTAGTATATCCGGGTATGGCAATCAGCCCCAGCATTTT.

This chain uses TRBV30 with TRBJ1-1, with 8 bases that match TRBD1. CDR1 is GTSNPN, CDR2 SVGIG, per germline (reference sequence). This CDR3 spans 14 amino acids. V dropped 3 bases and J dropped 1; count of bases not matched to a gene: 4. The CDR3 loop is CAWRRDRTNTEAFF. The CDR3 DNA reads TGTGCCTGGAGACGGGACAGGACGAACACTGAAGCTTTCTTT. Together with reference TRBV30 and TRBJ1-1, the CDR3 gives the full variable domain: SQTIHQWPATLVQPVGSPLSLECTVEGTSNPNLYWYRQAAGRGLQLLFYSVGIGQISSEVPQNLSASRPQDRQFILSSKKLLLSDSGFYLCAWRRDRTNTEAFFGQGTRLTVV.

This chain links TRBV4-3 with TRBJ2-1; 15 nucleotides align to TRBD2. CDR1 is LGHNA and CDR2 is YSLEER in the germline V gene. The trim removed 11 bases at V and 9 bases at J, leaving 5 bases unmatched. This CDR3 region has 13 residues. The CDR3 here is CAAGLAGGGEQFF. DNA for the CDR3: TGCGCCGCCGGACTAGCGGGAGGGGGTGAGCAGTTCTTC.

V usage is TRBV6-5 and J usage is TRBJ2-7; TRBD2 matches at 7 bases. This CDR3 spans 14 amino acids. Germline CDR1 and CDR2: MNHEY and SVGAGI. The V gene end was trimmed by 2 bases and the J gene end by 6 bases; junction bases not matched to a gene: 7. CDR3 DNA: TGTGCCAGCAGTTACCTGGCGGGAGCTGGCGAGCAGTACTTC. Encoded protein: CASSYLAGAGEQYF.

As to this clone: Other DNA sequences in this sample translate to the same CDR3. The chain couples TRBV18 to TRBJ2-7, with D perhaps matching TRBD1 (6 bases). This CDR3 has 14 residues. Germline CDR1 and CDR2: KGHSH and LQKENI. V was clipped by 0 bases and J by 4 bases, with 10 bases between them. This CDR3 is CASSPPGTRYEQYF. In DNA, the CDR3 is TGTGCCAGCTCACCACCCGGGACACGGTACGAGCAGTACTTC.

The chain employs TRBV18 and TRBJ1-6; maybe TRBD1 (5 bases). This CDR3 contains 15 residues. Trimming took 2 bases from V and 5 from J, leaving 10 bases between them. The germline V gene encodes CDR1 KGHSH and CDR2 LQKENI. CDR3: CASSPTTDNNSPLHF. CDR3 in DNA: TGTGCCAGCTCACCAACGACAGATAATAATTCACCCCTCCACTTT. Complete variable domain (other parts from reference TRBV18 and TRBJ1-6): NAGVMQNPRHLVRRRGQEARLRCSPMKGHSHVYWYRQLPEEGLKFMVYLQKENIIDESGMPKERFSAEFPKEGPSILRIQQVVRGDSAAYFCASSPTTDNNSPLHFGNGTRLTVT.

The V and J genes are TRBV27 and TRBJ1-2; 9 positions match TRBD1. V gave up 3 bases and J gave up 4 bases; unmatched junction bases: 6. Germline CDR1 reads MNHEY; CDR2 reads SMNVEV (reference sequence). The CDR3 loop spans 15 amino acids. The CDR3 coding sequence is TGTGCCAGCAGTTTTAGCCCGACAGGGGGCTATGGCTACACCTTC. Translated, it gives CASSFSPTGGYGYTF.

The V gene is TRBV28, the J gene TRBJ2-7, with 11 positions matching TRBD2. The CDR3 loop spans 14 amino acids. The germline V gene has CDR1 MDHEN and CDR2 SYDVKM. Germline trimming cut 7 bases from V and 4 bases from J; bases unmatched to any gene: 6. The chain's CDR3 is CASTDTSGSYEQYF. The CDR3 DNA follows: TGTGCCAGCACAGACACTAGCGGGAGTTACGAGCAGTACTTC.

J is TRBJ1-1 and V is TRBV27; D may be TRBD1 (5 bases). The ends were cut back, 2 bases at V and 4 bases at J, with 8 bases in the middle. This CDR3 spans 13 amino acids. Germline CDR1 is MNHEY and CDR2 is SMNVEV (reference sequence). The CDR3 DNA follows: TGTGCCAGCAGTTTAATGGGGGGCACTGAAGCTTTCTTT. As protein: CASSLMGGTEAFF.

This chain uses TRBV6-5 with TRBJ2-7; possibly TRBD1 for D (6 bases). Germline CDR1 and CDR2: MNHEY and SVGAGI. The length of the CDR3 is 12 residues. V dropped 5 bases and J dropped 6 bases, with 11 bases sitting between them. CDR3 nucleotides: TGTGCCAGCAGTCCCCAGGGGCTCGAGCAGTACTTC. This translates into CASSPQGLEQYF.

The rearrangement uses TRBV7-2 and TRBJ1-4; D is undetermined. Germline V gene sequence: CDR1 SGHTA, CDR2 FQGNSA. The CDR3 contains 15 residues. Trimming cost V 5 bases and J 7 bases, with 17 bases left between them. The CDR3, as DNA: TGTGCCAGCAGCCCGCAATCGGGAAACGGTGAAAAACTGTTTTTT. This encodes CASSPQSGNGEKLFF. Complete variable domain (other parts from reference TRBV7-2 and TRBJ1-4): GAGVSQSPSNKVTEKGKDVELRCDPISGHTALYWYRQSLGQGLEFLIYFQGNSAPDKSGLPSDRFSAERTGGSVSTLTIQRTQQEDSAVYLCASSPQSGNGEKLFFGSGTQLSVL.

This clone was detected once. The rearrangement links TRBV29-1 to TRBJ1-1, with D unclear. The V gene's germline CDR1 is SQVTM and CDR2 ANQGSEA. V was clipped by 4 bases and J by 4 bases, with 16 bases between them. The CDR3 is 14 residues long. The CDR3 DNA follows: TGCAGCGTTGTAGCCCCGCTCCGAACCACTGAAGCTTTCTTT. Protein product: CSVVAPLRTTEAFF.

V is TRBV28 and J is TRBJ1-5; tentatively, D is TRBD1 (5 bases). This CDR3 is 13 amino acids long. Looked up from germline, CDR1 is MDHEN and CDR2 is SYDVKM. Trimming took 8 bases from V and 1 from J, leaving 9 bases between them. CDR3 in amino acids: CASDQGSNQPQHF. CDR3 sequence (DNA): TGTGCCAGCGACCAGGGAAGCAATCAGCCCCAGCATTTT.

CDR3 protein: CASSLLGGPHEQYF. DNA of the CDR3: TGCGCCAGCAGCCTTTTGGGAGGGCCGCACGAGCAGTACTTC. The rearrangement links TRBV5-1 to TRBJ2-7, with 7 bases fitting TRBD2. CDR1 SGHRS and CDR2 YFSETQ come from the germline V gene. This CDR3 comprises 14 residues. Losses at the gene ends were 4 bases for V and 5 bases for J; bases not matched to a gene: 9.

The V call is TRBV27, the J call TRBJ2-7; weak D call: TRBD1 (5 bases). Trimming left V 6 bases short and J 0 bases short, with 9 bases between. This CDR3 spans 13 amino acids. Germline values: CDR1 MNHEY, CDR2 SMNVEV (reference sequence). CDR3 in DNA: TGTGCCAGCAGCCGGACATTCTCCTACGAGCAGTACTTC. It is translated as CASSRTFSYEQYF.

CDR3 loop: CASSPRGGSNTDTQYF. The CDR3 bases are TGTGCCAGCAGCCCCAGGGGCGGGAGCAACACAGATACGCAGTATTTT. The chain joins TRBV7-9 to TRBJ2-3; TRBD2 is a possible D gene (7 bases). This CDR3 comprises 16 residues. V lost 5 bases and J lost 2, with 17 bases in between. Germline V gene sequence: CDR1 SEHNR, CDR2 FQNEAQ (reference sequence).

This clone was seen a few times. The genes are TRBV29-1 and TRBJ2-5, with no clear D. The CDR3 spans 12 residues. The germline V and J ends were trimmed by 4 bases and 5 bases, with 11 bases remaining between them. Germline V gene data show CDR1 as SQVTM and CDR2 as ANQGSEA. This CDR3 reads CSVVIFGETQYF. CDR3 in DNA: TGCAGCGTTGTAATTTTCGGGGAGACCCAGTACTTC.

This clone was counted a few times. The chain couples TRBV28 to TRBJ1-4; D is undetermined. The germline CDR1 and CDR2 sequences are MDHEN and SYDVKM. This CDR3 has 14 residues. Trimming left V 1 base short and J 8 bases short, with 11 bases between. CDR3 sequence: CASSLSGEWEKLFF. In nucleotides, the CDR3 is TGTGCCAGCAGTTTATCAGGCGAATGGGAAAAACTGTTTTTT.

The J gene is TRBJ2-7, the V gene TRBV6-1, with 7 positions matching TRBD2. J gave up 6 bases and V 2 bases, and 13 bases lay outside the gene matches. This CDR3 is built from 16 residues. Germline loops: CDR1 MNHNS, CDR2 SASEGT. The CDR3 sequence is CASSELAAAGDREQYF. CDR3 nucleotide sequence: TGTGCCAGCAGTGAACTGGCGGCGGCGGGGGACCGCGAGCAGTACTTC.

V usage is TRBV5-1 and J usage is TRBJ2-5; TRBD2 aligns across 9 bases. Trimming took 0 bases from V and 3 from J; bases not matched to a gene: 3. In germline, CDR1 is SGHRS, CDR2 YFSETQ. The CDR3 has 15 amino acids. The CDR3 DNA follows: TGCGCCAGCAGCTTGGGGGGACTAGCAAAAGAGACCCAGTACTTC. It specifies CASSLGGLAKETQYF.